The 20 T cell receptor beta chains given below trace back to one sample, sequenced in a study of cytomegalovirus exposure and HLA in healthy donors. PCR amplification relied on 60 Vbeta primers (plus 13 Jbeta primers). Using immunoSEQ multiplex PCR, the repertoire was profiled, and TCRdb retains in-frame clones only, with some absent. Of 150,000 to 160,000 clones listed, over 65% were seen once; the top ten hold roughly 2%. Sequencing was done on a sample of PBMCs. The receptors originated from a man younger than 40 in good health and CMV-seronegative.

This clone was observed a few times. The chain recombines TRBV6-5 with TRBJ2-7; D uncertain. Trimming left V 7 bases short and J 0 bases short, with 10 bases between. CDR3 length: 13 residues. The germline gives CDR1 MNHEY, CDR2 SVGAGI. The CDR3 sequence: CASKEKNSYEQYF. The CDR3 nucleotides are TGTGCCAGCAAGGAGAAGAACTCCTACGAGCAGTACTTC.

CDR3 region: CASSRTSSNQPQHF. The CDR3 DNA is TGTGCCAGCAGCCGGACATCTAGCAATCAGCCCCAGCATTTT. The chain combines TRBV21-1 with TRBJ1-5; the DNA was not compared with TRBD1, the D call given in the table. TRBV21-1 is shown as a pseudogene. The CDR3 runs to 14 residues.

J is TRBJ1-3 and V is TRBV2, with a tentative D call TRBD1 (5 bases). CDR1 is SNHLY and CDR2 is FYNNEI in the germline V gene. CDR3 length equals 16 residues. The V end was cut by 5 bases, the J end by 4 bases, with 18 bases between. In DNA form, the CDR3 reads TGTGCCAGCAGTTCTCGGGACTTATCGCCCGGAAACACCATATATTTT. It specifies CASSSRDLSPGNTIYF. Complete variable domain (other parts from reference TRBV2 and TRBJ1-3): EPEVTQTPSHQVTQMGQEVILRCVPISNHLYFYWYRQILGQKVEFLVSFYNNEISEKSEIFDDQFSVERPDGSNFTLKIRSTKLEDSAMYFCASSSRDLSPGNTIYFGEGSWLTVV.

The chain has TRBV9 and TRBJ2-5, with a tentative D call TRBD1 (5 bases). This CDR3 region has 11 residues. The germline V gene has CDR1 SGDLS and CDR2 YYNGEE. V lost 3 bases to trimming and J lost 5 bases, with 5 bases between them. CDR3 in amino acids: CASSDRETQYF. In nucleotides, the CDR3 is TGTGCCAGCAGCGACAGGGAGACCCAGTACTTC. The full variable domain, with the rest looked up from reference TRBV9 and TRBJ2-5, is DSGVTQTPKHLITATGQRVTLRCSPRSGDLSVYWYQQSLDQGLQFLIQYYNGEERAKGNILERFSAQQFPDLHSELNLSSLELGDSALYFCASSDRETQYFGPGTRLLVL.

This sequence joins TRBV19 and TRBJ2-1; TRBD1 matches 12 bases. Trimming took 9 bases from V and 6 from J; bases not matched to a gene: 12. This CDR3 is 16 amino acids long. Germline CDR1 and CDR2: LNHDA and SQIVND (reference sequence). The CDR3 reads CASTQAGTGGGNEQFF. CDR3 in DNA: TGTGCCAGCACCCAGGCCGGGACAGGGGGCGGCAATGAGCAGTTCTTC.

This CDR3 reads CASSFETGSSGYTF. The DNA of the CDR3 is TGTGCCAGCAGCTTCGAGACAGGGTCCAGTGGCTACACCTTC. The gene calls are TRBV7-9 and TRBJ1-2; 7 bases are a match to TRBD1. Losses at the gene ends were 3 bases for V and 7 bases for J; bases not matched to a gene: 8. Germline assignment: CDR1 SEHNR and CDR2 FQNEAQ (reference sequence). This CDR3 is 14 amino acids long.

The CDR3 loop reads CASSLDRWRGATDTQYF. The CDR3 DNA sequence: TGTGCCAGCAGCTTAGACCGCTGGCGGGGGGCCACAGATACGCAGTATTTT. J is TRBJ2-3 and V is TRBV11-2; 8 bases fit TRBD2. The J segment lost 2 bases and the V segment lost 0 bases, leaving 7 bases of the junction unmatched. This CDR3 comprises 17 residues. Germline-derived CDR1 and CDR2 are SGHAT and FQNNGV.

This chain links TRBV15 with TRBJ2-1; D uncertain. V lost 1 base, J lost 8 bases, and 6 bases lay in between. CDR1 and CDR2 (germline): LNHNV, YYDKDF (reference sequence). There are 12 residues in the CDR3. CDR3 DNA sequence: TGTGCCACCAGCAGAGTCCGGGATGAGCAGTTCTTC. This gives the protein CATSRVRDEQFF.

This clone showed up just once. The chain links TRBV7-9 to TRBJ2-7; D is ambiguous. V was clipped by 5 bases and J by 4 bases, with 12 bases between them. CDR3 length: 13 amino acids. The germline V gene has CDR1 SEHNR and CDR2 FQNEAQ (reference sequence). In DNA form, the CDR3 reads TGTGCCAGCAGCGCCAGATCCCGATACGAGCAGTACTTC. This translates into CASSARSRYEQYF.

This clone was picked up one time. One junction end disagrees with the germline gene, perhaps due to a read error. The chain uses TRBV30 and TRBJ1-2; the D gene is possibly TRBD1 (6 bases). CDR1 is GTSNPN, CDR2 SVGIG, per germline (reference sequence). The CDR3 loop spans 12 amino acids. The CDR3 region has the DNA TGTGCCTGGGAGACTGGGGGCTATGGCTACCCCTTC. The encoded protein is CAWETGGYGYPF.

J is TRBJ2-3 and V is TRBV29-1; 8 nucleotides line up with TRBD2. The CDR3 is 15 residues long. Unmatched junction bases numbered 11, after V lost 7 bases and J lost 2 bases. Germline V gene lookup returns CDR1 SQVTM and CDR2 ANQGSEA. CDR3 protein: CSAELGGGITDTQYF. CDR3 DNA: TGCAGCGCCGAACTCGGCGGGGGGATCACAGATACGCAGTATTTT.

V gene TRBV29-1 combines with J gene TRBJ2-1; 7 nucleotides line up with TRBD1. V gave up 6 bases and J gave up 6 bases; unmatched junction bases: 8. The CDR3 is made up of 13 amino acids. The germline V gene has CDR1 SQVTM and CDR2 ANQGSEA. For the CDR3, the DNA is TGCAGCGTGATACCGACAGGGTTCAATGAGCAGTTCTTC. Amino acids: CSVIPTGFNEQFF.

V usage is TRBV19 and J usage is TRBJ1-2; D is uncertain. The CDR3 loop spans 13 amino acids. Trimming shortened V by 7 bases and J by 2 bases, and 11 bases separated the two germline ends. The germline V gene encodes CDR1 LNHDA and CDR2 SQIVND (reference sequence). Here the CDR3 DNA reads TGTGCCAGTACCAGACGGGTGAACTATGGCTACACCTTC. Amino acids: CASTRRVNYGYTF.

V and J are TRBV5-1 and TRBJ2-1, with D possibly TRBD1 on 6 matching bases. Deletions cut 0 bases from V and 7 bases from J, with 8 bases between. CDR1 and CDR2 from the germline V gene are SGHRS and YFSETQ. The CDR3 is made up of 13 amino acids. CDR3 sequence: CASSLGQVNEQFF. CDR3 DNA sequence: TGCGCCAGCAGCTTGGGACAGGTAAATGAGCAGTTCTTC. The full variable domain, its missing parts supplied by reference TRBV5-1 and TRBJ2-1, is KAGVTQTPRYLIKTRGQQVTLSCSPISGHRSVSWYQQTPGQGLQFLFEYFSETQRNKGNFPGRFSGRQFSNSRSEMNVSTLELGDSALYLCASSLGQVNEQFFGPGTRLTVL.

The chain couples TRBV6-6 to TRBJ2-3; D might be TRBD2 (7 bases). Germline V lookup: CDR1 MNHNY, CDR2 SVGAGI (reference sequence). Trimming pared 4 bases from V and 3 bases from J, leaving 17 bases between. There are 16 residues in the CDR3. The CDR3 sequence: CASSFMGGATTDTQYF. The CDR3 DNA is TGTGCCAGCAGTTTTATGGGGGGGGCGACGACAGATACGCAGTATTTT.

This chain links TRBV27 with TRBJ2-3; 8 bases align to TRBD2. The germline CDR1 and CDR2 sequences are MNHEY and SMNVEV (reference sequence). J was trimmed by 4 bases and V by 6 bases; bases with no gene match: 15. CDR3 length equals 17 residues. CDR3 bases: TGTGCCAGCAGGGCCCGGGGAGGTAGCGGGGTATCAGATACGCAGTATTTT. It specifies CASRARGGSGVSDTQYF.

This clone showed up just once. This sequence joins TRBV29-1 and TRBJ1-5; 7 bases match TRBD1. In germline, CDR1 is SQVTM, CDR2 ANQGSEA. CDR3 length: 13 amino acids. The V segment lost 6 bases and the J segment 0 bases; nucleotides outside the gene matches: 2. As DNA, the CDR3 is TGCAGCGTAGGGGACAGTAGCAATCAGCCCCAGCATTTT. Its protein product is CSVGDSSNQPQHF.

The J gene is TRBJ2-3, the V gene TRBV4-1; 12 bases agree with TRBD2. V shed 4 bases and J 3 bases; nucleotides not matched to a gene: 5. The V gene's germline CDR1 is MGHRA and CDR2 YSYEKL. CDR3 length equals 16 residues. In DNA, the CDR3 is TGCGCCAGCAGCCCAAGGACTAGCGGGGCGACAGATACGCAGTATTTT. It translates to CASSPRTSGATDTQYF.

The chain joins TRBV27 to TRBJ2-1; 13 bases fit TRBD2. Looked up from germline, CDR1 is MNHEY and CDR2 is SMNVEV (reference sequence). The CDR3 runs to 18 residues. V trimming: 3 bases; J trimming: 0 bases; junction bases outside the gene matches: 5. The CDR3 nucleotides are TGTGCCAGCAGTTTCGGACTAGCGGGGGAACTCTCCTACAATGAGCAGTTCTTC. Protein sequence: CASSFGLAGELSYNEQFF.

A note on this clone: A junction boundary mismatches the germline segment, possibly from a read error. The chain couples TRBV30 to TRBJ1-5; D unresolved. This CDR3 region has 13 residues. The germline V gene encodes CDR1 GTSNPN and CDR2 SVGIG (reference sequence). The CDR3 protein is CAWSDSYNQPQNF. DNA for the CDR3: TGTGCCTGGAGTGACAGTTACAATCAGCCCCAGAATTTT.